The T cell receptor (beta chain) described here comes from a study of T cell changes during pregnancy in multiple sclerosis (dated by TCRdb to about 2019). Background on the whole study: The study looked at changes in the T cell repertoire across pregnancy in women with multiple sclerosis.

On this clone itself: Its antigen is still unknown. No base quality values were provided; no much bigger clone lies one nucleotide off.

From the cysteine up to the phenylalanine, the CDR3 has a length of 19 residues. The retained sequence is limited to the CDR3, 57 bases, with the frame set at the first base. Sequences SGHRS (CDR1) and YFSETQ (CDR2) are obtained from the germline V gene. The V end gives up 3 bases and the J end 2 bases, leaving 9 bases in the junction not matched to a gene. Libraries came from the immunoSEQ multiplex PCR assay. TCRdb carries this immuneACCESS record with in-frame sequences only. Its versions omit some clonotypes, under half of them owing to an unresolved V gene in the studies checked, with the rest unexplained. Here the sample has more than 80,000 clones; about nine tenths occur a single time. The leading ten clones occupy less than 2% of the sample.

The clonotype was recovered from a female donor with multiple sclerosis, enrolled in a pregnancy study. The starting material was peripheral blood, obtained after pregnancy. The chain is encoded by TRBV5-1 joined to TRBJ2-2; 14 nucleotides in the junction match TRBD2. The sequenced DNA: TGCGCCAGCAGCTGGGGAACAGGACTAGCGGGGGGTAACACCGGGGAGCTGTTTTTT. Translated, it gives CASSWGTGLAGGNTGELFF. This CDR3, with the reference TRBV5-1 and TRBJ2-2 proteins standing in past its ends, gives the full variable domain KAGVTQTPRYLIKTRGQQVTLSCSPISGHRSVSWYQQTPGQGLQFLFEYFSETQRNKGNFPGRFSGRQFSNSRSEMNVSTLELGDSALYLCASSWGTGLAGGNTGELFFGEGSRLTVL.